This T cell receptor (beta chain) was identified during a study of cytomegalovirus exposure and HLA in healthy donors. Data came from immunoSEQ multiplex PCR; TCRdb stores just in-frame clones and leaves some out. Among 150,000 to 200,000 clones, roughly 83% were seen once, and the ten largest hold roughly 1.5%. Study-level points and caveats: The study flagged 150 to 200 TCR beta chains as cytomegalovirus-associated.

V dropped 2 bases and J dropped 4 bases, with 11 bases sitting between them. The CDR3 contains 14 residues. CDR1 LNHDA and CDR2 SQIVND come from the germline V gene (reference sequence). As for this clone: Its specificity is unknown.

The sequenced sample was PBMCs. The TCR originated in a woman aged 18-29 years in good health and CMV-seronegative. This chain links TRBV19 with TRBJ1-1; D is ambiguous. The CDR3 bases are TGTGCCAGTAGTATAACGGGGTATATCACTGAAGCTTTCTTT. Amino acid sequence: CASSITGYITEAFF. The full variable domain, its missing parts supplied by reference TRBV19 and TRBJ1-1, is DGGITQSPKYLFRKEGQNVTLSCEQNLNHDAMYWYRQDPGQGLRLIYYSQIVNDFQKGDIAEGYSVSREKKESFPLTVTSAQKNPTAFYLCASSITGYITEAFFGQGTRLTVV.